This T cell receptor beta chain appears in the sequencing data of a study of regulatory T cells in long-lasting Graves disease (dated by TCRdb to about 2021). As for the study more broadly: Patients with newly diagnosed Graves' disease had been on antithyroid drugs for under 3 months. This study used TCR sequencing and RNA sequencing of peripheral blood to compare persistent Graves' disease patients against newly diagnosed Graves' disease patients. The study was conducted in China and was registered as a clinical trial. A total of approximately 35 samples underwent TCR sequencing: about 13 from persistent and around 20 from newly diagnosed Graves' disease patients.

Taken from cysteine to phenylalanine, the CDR3 has 14 residues. The only DNA kept is the CDR3, 42 bases in frame from the first base. V sheds 4 bases and J sheds 2 bases, leaving 10 bases between their ends. According to the germline V gene, CDR1 reads SNHLY and CDR2 reads FYNNEI. Library prep was done by multiplex PCR. These reads were obtained on an Illumina HiSeq 4000. To build TCR beta libraries, CDR3 regions were amplified by Arm-PCR using iRepertoire HTBI primers. Gel purification was performed on PCR products prior to sequencing. As for the authors' bioinformatics: Across samples, about 64 TRBV and 13 to 15 TRBJ segments were identified and used for gene usage analysis of CDR3 amino acid clonotypes. Filtered high-quality paired reads were merged into contigs using COPE and FqMerger. BLAST was used to align contigs to IMGT TRBV, TRBD and TRBJ reference genes, and CDR3 was defined according to IMGT. Highly expanded clones were defined as clonotypes with a frequency above 0.1%. Shannon entropy served as the measure of repertoire diversity, while the Gini coefficient captured V-J evenness. A clonotype found in more than one individual was treated as public. TCRdb reprocessing: public reads trimmed at Q25 with fastp, clones called with MiXCR, in-frame beta chains kept. Each entry merges the rows of one CDR3 protein and shows their most common DNA and genes. Here the V and J calls rest on TCRdb's processing, not on the authors' analysis. The sample table shows some 460,000 distinct CDR3 sequences, and about 16% are seen once. The ten biggest clones cover roughly an eighth of the sample.

Explained via the paper, the time point label denotes: newly diagnosed GD, antithyroid drugs for less than 3 months. RNA was extracted from PBMCs in TRIzol for both TCR sequencing and RNA sequencing. Graves' disease was diagnosed according to American Thyroid Association guidelines. The patients came from an endocrinology department in Xi'an, China. From each patient, approximately 10 milliliters of peripheral blood was collected into an EDTA anticoagulant tube. PBMCs were isolated by Ficoll Paque Plus density gradient separation without further T cell sorting. An Agilent 2100 Bioanalyzer and agarose gel were used to assess RNA quality, and a NanoDrop 2000 was used to measure RNA concentration. What the research found in general, with its limitations: Peripheral blood alone was examined, since thyroid tissue, which constituted the primary lesion, could not be accessed. Sequencing and analysis were limited to the TCR beta chain. The authors acknowledged the small sample size as a limitation that may reduce accuracy. TRBV28, TRBJ1-2 and TRBJ2-5 were preferentially used in persistent disease, while TRBV20-1 and TRBJ2-1 were favored in newly diagnosed disease. Lower TCR Shannon entropy and fewer highly expanded clones were observed in persistent Graves' disease patients than in newly diagnosed patients, which suggested clonal expansion. Persistent patients shared more public clonotypes among themselves (2,741) than newly diagnosed patients did (approximately 900).

This clonotype was counted many times. Its antigen remains undetermined. Within one base of it there is no much larger clone, and no base qualities were kept. These sequences were also reported in another study, on T cells in Graves' hyperthyroidism and ophthalmopathy. The second study, in turn, reports: Stable Graves' hyperthyroidism was defined as no progression to ophthalmopathy during 18 months of follow-up. The hyperthyroidism patients were between 18 and 65 years old and newly diagnosed, with a disease duration of less than 2 months. Patients with uncontrolled infections, other autoimmune diseases, pregnancy or lactation were excluded. Diagnoses were established on the basis of clinical symptoms, serum thyroxine and TRAb, thyroid ultrasound, and orbital computed tomography. For the first round of RT-PCR on the TCR CDR3, the HTBI primer set was used together with the Qiagen OneStep RT-PCR kit. Blood samples also contained most of the expanded thyroid clonotypes (frequency above 0.001), which suggests that blood repertoires may reflect thyroid immune responses. A model built on a 13 V-J signature distinguished ophthalmopathy from stable hyperthyroidism, reaching roughly 88% sensitivity and about 81% specificity in cross-validation and 80%/75% in testing. During validation, the model predicted progression to ophthalmopathy a median of approximately 7 months ahead of onset, with roughly 65% sensitivity and roughly 75% specificity. To identify distinguishing TCR V-J signatures, a discovery cohort of about 95 patients was used, comprising 40 to 45 with Graves' ophthalmopathy and around 60 with stable Graves' hyperthyroidism. Whether ophthalmopathy could be predicted prospectively was tested in an independent validation cohort made up of 18 hyperthyroidism patients plus 17 patients who later progressed to ophthalmopathy. For training and testing, the 100 or so patients in the discovery cohort were randomly divided in a 7:3 ratio. In addition, the study compared T-cell repertoires in thyroid tissue and in blood from about six Graves' hyperthyroidism patients. After sampling, hyperthyroidism patients received methimazole starting at 30 mg daily, and ophthalmopathy patients received high-dose intravenous methylprednisolone. Libraries were constructed in a second round of multiplex PCR, after which size selection and purification were performed. Libraries were sequenced paired-end with 100 bp reads on an Illumina HiSeq2000. SOAPnuke was used to process the raw data, removing reads that contained adapters or uncalled bases, had a mean Phred below 15, or lacked an exact match to the constant primer or identifier. COPE v1.2.5 was used to merge high-quality paired reads, and clonotypes were defined as unique nucleotide sequences. Clonotypes were aligned to IMGT TRBV, TRBD and TRBJ reference segments using MiTCR v1.1. Analysis was restricted to V-J combinations with a frequency above 0.0001, which covered roughly 99% of repertoires. The TCS score was defined as F50 (clonal expansion) divided by E x V (chaos), with BLOSUM62-based TCRdist calculated between CDR3 peptides within each V-J. Welch's t-statistics and random forest reduced around 520 V-J features to under 15, which were used in a naive Bayes classifier (R e1071). No statistical method was used to set the sample size in advance, and investigators knew the group allocation. TCR Vbeta CDR3 sequencing of 130 to 150 peripheral blood samples (over 40 ophthalmopathy, roughly 72 hyperthyroidism and approximately 17 progressor patients) is reported in the paper.

The rearranged segments are TRBV2 and TRBJ2-3; tentative D gene TRBD2, with 5 bases matching. This sample comprised peripheral blood mononuclear cells (PBMCs), obtained at new diagnosis, from a patient treated with antithyroid drugs. The receptor was isolated from a man aged 40-50 years with Graves disease. Donor details come from another sample of the same person, matched by shared clones. The bases are TGTGCCAGCAGTGTGTACGGGGACACAGATACGCAGTATTTT. Its amino acids are CASSVYGDTDTQYF.